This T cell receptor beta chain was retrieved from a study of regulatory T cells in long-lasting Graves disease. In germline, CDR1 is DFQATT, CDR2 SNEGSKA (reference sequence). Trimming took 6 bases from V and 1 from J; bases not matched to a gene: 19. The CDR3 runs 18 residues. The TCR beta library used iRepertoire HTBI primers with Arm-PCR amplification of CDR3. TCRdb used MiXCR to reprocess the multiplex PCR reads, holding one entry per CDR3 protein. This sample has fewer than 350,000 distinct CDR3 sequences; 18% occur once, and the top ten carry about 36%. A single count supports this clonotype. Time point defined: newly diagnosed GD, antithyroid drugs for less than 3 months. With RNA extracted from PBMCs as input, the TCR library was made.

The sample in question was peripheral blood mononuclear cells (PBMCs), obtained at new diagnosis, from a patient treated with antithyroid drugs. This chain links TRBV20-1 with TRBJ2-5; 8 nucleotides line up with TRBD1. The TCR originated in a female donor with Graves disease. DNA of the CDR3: TGCAGTGCAGCCCGGGACAGGACTCGACATATCCTCCAAGAGACCCAGTACTTC. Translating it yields CSAARDRTRHILQETQYF.